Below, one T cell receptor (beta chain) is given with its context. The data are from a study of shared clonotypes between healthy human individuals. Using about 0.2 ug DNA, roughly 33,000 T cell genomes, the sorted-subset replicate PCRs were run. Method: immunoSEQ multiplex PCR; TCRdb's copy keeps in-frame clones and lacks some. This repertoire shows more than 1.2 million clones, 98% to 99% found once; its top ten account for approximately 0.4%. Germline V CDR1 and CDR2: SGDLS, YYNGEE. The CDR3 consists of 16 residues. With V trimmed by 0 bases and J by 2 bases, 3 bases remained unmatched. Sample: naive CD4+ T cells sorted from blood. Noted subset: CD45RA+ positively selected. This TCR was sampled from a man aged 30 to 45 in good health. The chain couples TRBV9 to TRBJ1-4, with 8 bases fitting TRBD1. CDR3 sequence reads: CASSVAGGATNEKLFF. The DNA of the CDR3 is TGTGCCAGCAGCGTAGCAGGGGGCGCGACTAATGAAAAACTGTTTTTT.